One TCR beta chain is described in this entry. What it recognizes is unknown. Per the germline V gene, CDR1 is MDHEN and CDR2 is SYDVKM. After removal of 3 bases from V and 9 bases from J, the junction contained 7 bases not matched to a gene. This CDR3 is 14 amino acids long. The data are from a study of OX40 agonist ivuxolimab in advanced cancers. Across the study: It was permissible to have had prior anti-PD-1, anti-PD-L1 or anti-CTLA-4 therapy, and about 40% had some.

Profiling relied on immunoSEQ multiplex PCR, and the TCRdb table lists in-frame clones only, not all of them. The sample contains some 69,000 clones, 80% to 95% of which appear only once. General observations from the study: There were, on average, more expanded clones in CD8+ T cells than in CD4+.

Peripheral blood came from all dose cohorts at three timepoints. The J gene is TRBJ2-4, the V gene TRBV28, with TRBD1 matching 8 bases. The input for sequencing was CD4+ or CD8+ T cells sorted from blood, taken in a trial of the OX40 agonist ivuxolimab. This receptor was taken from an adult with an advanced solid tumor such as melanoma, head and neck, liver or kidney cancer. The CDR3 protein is CASSLGTGMIIQYF. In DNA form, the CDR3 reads TGTGCCAGCAGTTTGGGGACAGGCATGATCATTCAGTACTTC.